These 10 T cell receptor beta chains originate from one sample sequenced in a study of PD-1 blockade in classical Hodgkin lymphoma. The data were produced by immunoSEQ multiplex PCR, yet TCRdb's version contains in-frame clones alone and is incomplete. The sample yields some 12,000 clones, over 70% seen once. Every patient relapsed after autologous stem cell transplantation, and brentuximab vedotin exposure varied. Sequenced material: peripheral blood mononuclear cells (PBMCs), taken at baseline. These receptors were obtained from a human donor with classical Hodgkin lymphoma.

The rearrangement uses TRBV18 and TRBJ2-7; D is unclear. The CDR3 length is 13 residues. CDR1 is KGHSH, CDR2 LQKENI, per germline. The germline V and J ends were trimmed by 6 bases and 0 bases, with 9 bases remaining between them. As DNA, the CDR3 is TGTGCCAGCTCGCCAACAGCCTCCTACGAGCAGTACTTC. Its protein is CASSPTASYEQYF. Filled out from reference TRBV18 and TRBJ2-7, the complete variable domain reads NAGVMQNPRHLVRRRGQEARLRCSPMKGHSHVYWYRQLPEEGLKFMVYLQKENIIDESGMPKERFSAEFPKEGPSILRIQQVVRGDSAAYFCASSPTASYEQYFGPGTRLTVT.

This clone was seen just once. This sequence joins TRBV7-2 and TRBJ2-1; 11 nucleotides agree with TRBD2. Germline loops: CDR1 SGHTA, CDR2 FQGNSA. The CDR3 extends over 15 amino acids. J lost 9 bases, V lost 1 base, and 5 bases had no gene match. CDR3 region: CASSLGPGTSGEQFF. CDR3 DNA sequence: TGTGCCAGCAGCTTAGGGCCGGGGACTAGCGGTGAGCAGTTCTTC. The complete variable domain, with remaining parts taken from reference TRBV7-2 and TRBJ2-1, reads GAGVSQSPSNKVTEKGKDVELRCDPISGHTALYWYRQSLGQGLEFLIYFQGNSAPDKSGLPSDRFSAERTGGSVSTLTIQRTQQEDSAVYLCASSLGPGTSGEQFFGPGTRLTVL.

The gene calls are TRBV4-1 and TRBJ2-7; TRBD1 aligns across 8 bases. The trim removed 1 base at V and 3 bases at J, leaving 2 bases unmatched. The length of the CDR3 is 14 residues. Germline loops: CDR1 MGHRA, CDR2 YSYEKL. In DNA form, the CDR3 reads TGCGCCAGCAGCCAAGGGGACAGGCTCTACGAGCAGTACTTC. It translates to CASSQGDRLYEQYF.

The CDR3 nucleotides are TGTGCCATCAGTGGGCGGTCCAATGAGCAGTTCTTC. As protein: CAISGRSNEQFF. The chain employs TRBV10-3 and TRBJ2-1; no clear D. Germline lookup yields CDR1 ENHRY and CDR2 SYGVKD. The CDR3 spans 12 residues. The germline V and J ends were trimmed by 4 bases and 6 bases, with 7 bases remaining between them.

This clone is medium-sized. The V gene is TRBV5-4, the J gene TRBJ2-2; 12 bases are a match to TRBD2. Germline-derived CDR1 and CDR2 are SGHNT and YYREEE (reference sequence). The CDR3 spans 14 residues. J gave up 6 bases and V 7 bases, and 4 bases lay outside the gene matches. DNA of the CDR3: TGTGCCAGCCGACTAGCGGGAGAGGCCGGGGAGCTGTTTTTT. Protein sequence: CASRLAGEAGELFF.

This chain links TRBV18 with TRBJ2-1, with D perhaps TRBD2 (6 bases). Trimming cost V 0 bases and J 9 bases, with 18 bases left between them. Germline CDR1 and CDR2: KGHSH and LQKENI. CDR3 length: 16 amino acids. In DNA form, the CDR3 reads TGTGCCAGCTCACCACCCCGGTTCGCGGGGCCGGGTGAGCAGTTCTTC. Translating gives CASSPPRFAGPGEQFF.

The chain uses TRBV7-2 and TRBJ2-2; D gene uncertain. Per the germline V gene, CDR1 is SGHTA and CDR2 is FQGNSA. The CDR3 is made up of 14 amino acids. The V end lost 5 bases, the J end lost 3 bases, and 10 bases lay between the germline ends. The CDR3 loop is CASSPGPDTGELFF. The CDR3 DNA follows: TGTGCCAGCAGCCCCGGGCCCGACACCGGGGAGCTGTTTTTT. The full variable domain, in which reference TRBV7-2 and TRBJ2-2 provide the parts outside the CDR3, is GAGVSQSPSNKVTEKGKDVELRCDPISGHTALYWYRQSLGQGLEFLIYFQGNSAPDKSGLPSDRFSAERTGGSVSTLTIQRTQQEDSAVYLCASSPGPDTGELFFGEGSRLTVL.

The rearrangement joins TRBV28 to TRBJ2-5; D gene ambiguous. CDR1 is MDHEN, CDR2 SYDVKM, per germline. The CDR3 runs to 15 residues. V gave up 7 bases and J gave up 13 bases, with 28 bases separating them. The DNA of the CDR3 is TGTGCCAGCACCTCGTCCGGGCCCACCAAAGTTAGACGGTACTTC. Its protein is CASTSSGPTKVRRYF.

The V call is TRBV5-2, the J call TRBJ2-6; the table's D call, TRBD1, has no DNA check behind it. TRBV5-2 is noted as a pseudogene. This CDR3 is 15 amino acids long. The CDR3 nucleotides are TGTGCCAGCAAACGTACACAAAGTCGGGCCAACGTCCTGACTTTC. Encoded protein: CASKRTQSRANVLTF.

This clone has only a few counts. This chain links TRBV4-3 with TRBJ1-6, with TRBD1 matching over 10 bases. V shed 3 bases and J 7 bases; nucleotides not matched to a gene: 9. The CDR3 has 17 residues. The germline gives CDR1 LGHNA, CDR2 YSLEER. CDR3 DNA sequence: TGCGCCAGCAGCCAGAACCTCCGGGACAGGGGAAATTCACCCCTCCACTTT. Amino acids: CASSQNLRDRGNSPLHF.